The present entry profiles one T cell receptor (beta chain) with its context. Antigen unknown. The data were obtained in a study of monozygotic twins with cystic fibrosis. As for the study in general: With about 15 PCR cycles, barcoded libraries came from about 3.2 micrograms of fragmented DNA.

Points from the study as a whole: Low clonality (median around 0.0095) suggested a mostly naive repertoire. Monozygotic CF twins shared more identical nucleotide clonotypes than unrelated patients.

V was shortened by 2 bases and J by 3 bases, with 20 bases between the two germline ends. This CDR3 has 18 amino acids. Germline CDR1 SGHRS, CDR2 YFSETQ. Generated by immunoSEQ multiplex PCR, the TCRdb table keeps only in-frame clones and is missing some. The sample records about 35,000 clones, 66% being singletons. The chain employs TRBV5-1 and TRBJ1-4; the D gene is possibly TRBD1 (6 bases). The sequenced sample was blood. The clonotype was recovered from a girl aged 10 to 17 with cystic fibrosis. CDR3 amino acids: CASSFRGAKQSANEKLFF. The CDR3 region has the DNA TGCGCCAGCAGCTTCAGGGGAGCCAAACAGAGTGCTAATGAAAAACTGTTTTTT. The full variable domain, in which reference TRBV5-1 and TRBJ1-4 provide the parts outside the CDR3, is KAGVTQTPRYLIKTRGQQVTLSCSPISGHRSVSWYQQTPGQGLQFLFEYFSETQRNKGNFPGRFSGRQFSNSRSEMNVSTLELGDSALYLCASSFRGAKQSANEKLFFGSGTQLSVL.